Following are 4 T cell receptor beta chains from one sample sequenced in a study of immune characterization of retroperitoneal liposarcoma. MiXCR was run by TCRdb on the PCR reads, yielding one entry per CDR3 protein. The data hold approximately 9,500 distinct CDR3 sequences, with under 35% observed a single time. The sequenced material came from tumor tissue. The receptors were gathered from a male donor with retroperitoneal liposarcoma.

The rearrangement uses TRBV12-3 or TRBV12-4 and TRBJ1-2; 9 bases are shared with TRBD1. CDR3 length equals 14 residues. Trimming cost V 5 bases and J 2 bases; bases outside gene matches: 3. CDR3 sequence: CASSQDRGNYGYTF. As DNA, the CDR3 is TGTGCCAGCAGTCAGGACAGGGGAAACTATGGCTACACCTTC.

By share of the sample, this clonotype is medium-sized. The chain combines TRBV11-1 with TRBJ2-3; 9 nucleotides agree with TRBD2. The CDR3 extends over 15 amino acids. The V gene's germline CDR1 is SGHAT and CDR2 FQDESV (reference sequence). Germline trimming cut 5 bases from V and 0 bases from J; bases unmatched to any gene: 3. The CDR3: CASSPLAGSTDTQYF. The CDR3 bases are TGTGCCAGCAGCCCCCTAGCGGGGAGCACAGATACGCAGTATTTT.

This clonotype has just a few counts. The rearrangement joins TRBV11-3 to TRBJ2-1, with D hard to call. Germline V gene data show CDR1 as SGHNT and CDR2 as YENEEA. The germline V and J ends were trimmed by 3 bases and 10 bases, with 10 bases remaining between them. The CDR3 is 12 amino acids. CDR3 sequence: CASSFLRYEQFF. The CDR3 DNA sequence: TGTGCCAGCAGCTTTTTACGCTACGAGCAGTTCTTC.

This clonotype came up a few times. The V gene is TRBV7-8, the J gene TRBJ2-1; maybe TRBD2 (6 bases). Trimming cost V 2 bases and J 10 bases, with 12 bases left between them. The CDR3 totals 13 residues. CDR1 is SGHVS, CDR2 FQNEAQ, per germline. The CDR3 spells CASSLSLAYEQFF. CDR3 nucleotides: TGTGCCAGCAGCTTATCACTAGCCTACGAGCAGTTCTTC.